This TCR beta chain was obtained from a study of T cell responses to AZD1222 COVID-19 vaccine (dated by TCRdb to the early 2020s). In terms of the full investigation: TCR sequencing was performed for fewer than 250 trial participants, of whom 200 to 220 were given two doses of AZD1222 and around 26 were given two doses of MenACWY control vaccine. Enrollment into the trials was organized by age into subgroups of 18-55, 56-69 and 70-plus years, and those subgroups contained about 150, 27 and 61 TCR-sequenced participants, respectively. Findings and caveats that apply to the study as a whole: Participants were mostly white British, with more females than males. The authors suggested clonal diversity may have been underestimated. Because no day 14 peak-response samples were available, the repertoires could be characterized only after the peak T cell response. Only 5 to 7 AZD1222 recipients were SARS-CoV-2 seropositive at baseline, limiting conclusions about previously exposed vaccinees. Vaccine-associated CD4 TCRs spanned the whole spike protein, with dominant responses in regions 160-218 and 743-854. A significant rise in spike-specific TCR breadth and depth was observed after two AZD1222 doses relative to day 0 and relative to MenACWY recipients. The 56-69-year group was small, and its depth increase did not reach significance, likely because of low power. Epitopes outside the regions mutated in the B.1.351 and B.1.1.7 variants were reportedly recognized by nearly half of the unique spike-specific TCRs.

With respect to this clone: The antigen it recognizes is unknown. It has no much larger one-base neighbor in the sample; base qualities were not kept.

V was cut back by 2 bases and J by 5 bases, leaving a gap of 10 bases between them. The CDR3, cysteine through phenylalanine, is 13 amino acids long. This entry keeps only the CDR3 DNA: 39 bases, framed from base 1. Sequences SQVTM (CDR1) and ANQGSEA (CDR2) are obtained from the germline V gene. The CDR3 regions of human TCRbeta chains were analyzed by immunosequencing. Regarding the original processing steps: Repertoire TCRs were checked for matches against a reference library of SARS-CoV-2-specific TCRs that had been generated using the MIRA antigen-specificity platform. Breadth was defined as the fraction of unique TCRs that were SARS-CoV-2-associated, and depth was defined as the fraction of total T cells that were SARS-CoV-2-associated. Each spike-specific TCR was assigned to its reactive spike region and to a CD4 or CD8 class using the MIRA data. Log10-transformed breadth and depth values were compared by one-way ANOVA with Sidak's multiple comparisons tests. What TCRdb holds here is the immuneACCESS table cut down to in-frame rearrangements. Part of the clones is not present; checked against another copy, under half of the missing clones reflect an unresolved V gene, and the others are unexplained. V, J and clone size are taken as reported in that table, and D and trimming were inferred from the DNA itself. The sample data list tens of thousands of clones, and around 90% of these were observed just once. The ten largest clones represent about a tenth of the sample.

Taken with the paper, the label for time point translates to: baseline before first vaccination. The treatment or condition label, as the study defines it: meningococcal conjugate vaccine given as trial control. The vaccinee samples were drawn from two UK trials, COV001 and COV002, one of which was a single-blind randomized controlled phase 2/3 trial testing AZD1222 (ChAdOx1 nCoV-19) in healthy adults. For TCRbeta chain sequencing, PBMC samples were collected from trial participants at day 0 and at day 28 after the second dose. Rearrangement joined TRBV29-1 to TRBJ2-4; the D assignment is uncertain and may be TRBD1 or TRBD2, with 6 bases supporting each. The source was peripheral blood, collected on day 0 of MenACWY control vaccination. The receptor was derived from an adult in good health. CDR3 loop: CSVEPGGENIQYF. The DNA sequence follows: TGCAGCGTTGAACCCGGGGGCGAAAACATTCAGTACTTC. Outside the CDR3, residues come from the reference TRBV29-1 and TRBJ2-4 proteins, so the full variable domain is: SAVISQKPSRDICQRGTSLTIQCQVDSQVTMMFWYRQQPGQSLTLIATANQGSEATYESGFVIDKFPISRPNLTFSTLTVSNMSPEDSSIYLCSVEPGGENIQYFGAGTRLSVL.